The present T cell receptor beta chain was sequenced within a study of memory CD4+ T cells and cytomegalovirus serostatus (dated by TCRdb to the late 2010s). Regarding the research as a whole: The cohort comprised around 35 healthy Belgian adults, 9 CMV seropositive and some 24 CMV seronegative. The study sequenced CD4+ memory TCRbeta repertoires of a Belgian cohort with known cytomegalovirus serostatus to replicate a published TCR-based CMV serostatus classifier. What the authors observed across the whole study: For predicting CMV serostatus, the median bootstrapped AUC was about 0.94 using the original framework and about 0.9 using a US-trained random forest. Unlike the original study, which covered naive and memory CD4+ and CD8+ populations, the Belgian study sequenced only CD4+CD45RO+ memory cells. Among the 160 or so previously reported CMV-associated TCRbeta sequences, some 62 showed up in the CD4+ memory repertoires, with each one found in between one and five individuals. The results were interpreted as suggesting that the CMV-associated TCR signature is mostly present in the CD4+ memory repertoire. On the Belgian cohort, the classifier based on the original framework reached a median bootstrapped AUC of about 0.96, with a 95% CI of 0.76-1.00.

Single viable CD3+CD4+CD8-CD45RO+ cells were sorted as memory CD4+ T cells on a FACSAria II. CMV serostatus was assessed using a Roche Elecsys assay, by which serum IgG against CMV pp150, pp28, p38 and p52 was detected. After the samples were thawed, total CD4+ T cells were enriched through positive selection using CD4 magnetic microbeads. The samples came from a separate study whose specific focus was interrogating the CD4+ T cell memory repertoire. Peripheral blood mononuclear cells were isolated and cryopreserved following standard operating procedures; serum was stored at -80 °C. CD3-PerCP (BW264/56), CD4-APC (RPA-T4), CD45RO-PE (UCHT1) and CD8-Pacific Orange (3B5) antibodies were used for staining, and non-viable cells were excluded with Sytox blue. Genomic DNA was extracted from sorted cells with the Quick-DNA Microprep Kit. TCRbeta DNA was amplified with the immunoSEQ hsTCRbeta kit following the manufacturer's protocol. An Illumina MiSeq instrument was used to sequence the TCRbeta libraries. In the paper's pipeline: Following removal of out-of-frame sequences, more than 2,000,000 distinct TCRbeta sequences were retained, with an average of roughly 71,000 per individual. Each individual was scored according to the count of 160 or so previously reported CMV-associated TCRbeta sequences and the total productive distinct TCRbeta count. A beta-binomial model was reimplemented in Python, and random forests from scikit-learn, run with default parameters, were trained on data from the US cohort. On the Belgian cohort, classifier performance was reported as the median AUC, along with percentile confidence intervals, across 10,000 bootstrap iterations. TCRdb took over this immuneACCESS table, retaining in-frame rearrangements with V and J assigned. Such tables are incomplete; in checked studies, under half of the missing clones stem from an unresolved V gene, and the remainder is unexplained. V, J and clone size reflect that table, while D and trimming were determined from the DNA. The sample table lists 25,000 to 30,000 clones, around 75% of them with a count of one. Together, the top ten hold about 1% of the sample.

This clone turned up a few times. Its antigen remains unidentified. An end of the junction differs from the germline gene, which may be a read error. CDR1 and CDR2 were assigned from the germline V gene as SNHLY and FYNNEI. The CDR3 runs 12 amino acids, cysteine and phenylalanine included. Only the CDR3 DNA is retained, 36 bases long and in frame from the first base. This sequence was found in an adult in good health and CMV-seronegative. Sequenced: memory CD4+ T cells from blood. The rearrangement combines TRBV2 with TRBJ2-5; 7 bases in the middle match TRBD2. The DNA reads as follows: TGTGCCAGCCGGGGGGACCACGAGACCCAGTACTTC. The translation is CASRGDHETQYF.